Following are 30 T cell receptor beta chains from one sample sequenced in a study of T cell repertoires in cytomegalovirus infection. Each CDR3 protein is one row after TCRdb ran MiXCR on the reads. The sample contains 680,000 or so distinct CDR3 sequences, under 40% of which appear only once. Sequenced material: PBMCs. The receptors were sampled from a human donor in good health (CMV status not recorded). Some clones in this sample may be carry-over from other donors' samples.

The chain's CDR3 is CASSFGQGAPYEQYF. The CDR3 nucleotides are TGTGCCAGCAGCTTCGGACAGGGGGCACCCTACGAGCAGTACTTC. The chain is built from TRBV7-6 and TRBJ2-7; 11 nucleotides line up with TRBD1. Germline CDR1 SGHVS, CDR2 FNYEAQ. CDR3 size: 15 residues. The ends lost 3 bases at V and 2 bases at J; junction bases unmatched: 3.

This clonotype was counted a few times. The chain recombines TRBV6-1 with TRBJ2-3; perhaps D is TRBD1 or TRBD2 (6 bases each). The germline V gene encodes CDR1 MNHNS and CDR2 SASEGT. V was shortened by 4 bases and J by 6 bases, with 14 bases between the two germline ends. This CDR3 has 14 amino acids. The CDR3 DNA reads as TGTGCCAGCAGTGGAGGGGGACTGGGGGATACGCAGTATTTT. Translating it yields CASSGGGLGDTQYF.

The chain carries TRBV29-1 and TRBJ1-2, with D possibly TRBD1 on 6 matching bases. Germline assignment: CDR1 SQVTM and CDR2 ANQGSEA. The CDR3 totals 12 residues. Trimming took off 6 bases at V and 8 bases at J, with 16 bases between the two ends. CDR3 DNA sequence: TGCAGCGTGGCAGGGGAGGATGCCGGCTACACCTTC. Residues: CSVAGEDAGYTF.

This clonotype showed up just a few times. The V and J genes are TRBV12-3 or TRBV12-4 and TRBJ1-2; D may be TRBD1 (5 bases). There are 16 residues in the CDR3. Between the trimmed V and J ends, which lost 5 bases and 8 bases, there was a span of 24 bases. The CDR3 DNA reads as TGTGCCAGCAGTCCCACCTGGGAGGGGCGACCAGGAGGCTACACCTTC. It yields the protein CASSPTWEGRPGGYTF.

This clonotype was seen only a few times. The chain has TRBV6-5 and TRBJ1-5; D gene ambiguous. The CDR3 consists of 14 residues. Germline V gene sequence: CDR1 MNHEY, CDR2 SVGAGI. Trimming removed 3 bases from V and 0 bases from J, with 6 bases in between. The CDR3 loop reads CASSYLGSNQPQHF. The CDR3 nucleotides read TGTGCCAGCAGTTATCTGGGTAGCAATCAGCCCCAGCATTTT.

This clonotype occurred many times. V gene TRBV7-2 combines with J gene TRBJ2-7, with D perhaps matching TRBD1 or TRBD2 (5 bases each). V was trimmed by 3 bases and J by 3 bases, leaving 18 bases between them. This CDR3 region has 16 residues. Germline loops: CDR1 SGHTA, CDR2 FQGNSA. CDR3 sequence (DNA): TGTGCCAGCAGCTTTCCAGCGGTAGGGGTTGGCTACGAGCAGTACTTC. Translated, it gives CASSFPAVGVGYEQYF.

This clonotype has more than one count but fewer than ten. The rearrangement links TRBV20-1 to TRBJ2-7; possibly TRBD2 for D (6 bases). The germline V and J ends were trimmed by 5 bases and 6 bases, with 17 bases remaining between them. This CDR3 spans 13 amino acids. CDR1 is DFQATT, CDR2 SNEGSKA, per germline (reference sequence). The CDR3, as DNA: TGCAGTGCTGACTCCGGGACTGCGTCCGAGCAGTACTTC. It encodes CSADSGTASEQYF.

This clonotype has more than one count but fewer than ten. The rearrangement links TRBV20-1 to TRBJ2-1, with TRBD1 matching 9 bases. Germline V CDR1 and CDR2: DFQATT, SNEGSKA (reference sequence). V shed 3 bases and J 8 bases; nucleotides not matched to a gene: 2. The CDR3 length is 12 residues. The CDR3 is CSARYRGHEQFF. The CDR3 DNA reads TGCAGTGCTAGGTACAGGGGGCATGAGCAGTTCTTC.

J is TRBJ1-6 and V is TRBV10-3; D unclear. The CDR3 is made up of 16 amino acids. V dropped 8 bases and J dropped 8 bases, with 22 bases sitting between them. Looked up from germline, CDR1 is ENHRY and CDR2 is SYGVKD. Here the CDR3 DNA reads TGTGCCATCGGGAGAAGCCCGGGAAGGGAAGATTCACCCCTCCACTTT. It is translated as CAIGRSPGREDSPLHF.

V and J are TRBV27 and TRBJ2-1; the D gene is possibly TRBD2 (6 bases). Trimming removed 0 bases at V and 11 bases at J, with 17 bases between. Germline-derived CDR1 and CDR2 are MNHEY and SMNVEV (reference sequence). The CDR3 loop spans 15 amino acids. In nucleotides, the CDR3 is TGTGCCAGCAGTTTATCGCGCGGGGCTCGGGGTAAGCAGTTCTTC. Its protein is CASSLSRGARGKQFF.

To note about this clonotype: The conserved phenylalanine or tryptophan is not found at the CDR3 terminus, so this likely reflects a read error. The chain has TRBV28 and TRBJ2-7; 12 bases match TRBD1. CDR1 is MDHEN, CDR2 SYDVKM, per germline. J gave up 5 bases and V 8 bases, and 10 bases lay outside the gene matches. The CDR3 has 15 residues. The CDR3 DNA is TGTGCCAGCCGAGGGACCGGGACAGGGGGCGACGAGCAGTACTTA. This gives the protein CASRGTGTGGDEQYL.

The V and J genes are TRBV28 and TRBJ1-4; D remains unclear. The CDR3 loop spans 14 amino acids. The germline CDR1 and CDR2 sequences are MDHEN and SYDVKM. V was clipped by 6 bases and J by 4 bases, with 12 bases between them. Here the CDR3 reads CASSLLEFNEKLFF. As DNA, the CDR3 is TGTGCCAGCAGCCTACTAGAATTTAATGAAAAACTGTTTTTT.

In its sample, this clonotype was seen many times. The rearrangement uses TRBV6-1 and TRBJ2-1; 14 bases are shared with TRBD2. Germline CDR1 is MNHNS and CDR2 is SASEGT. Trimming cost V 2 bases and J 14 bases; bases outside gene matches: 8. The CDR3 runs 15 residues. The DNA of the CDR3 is TGTGCCAGCAGTGAACGGACTAGCGGGGGGCGCCGTGAGTTCTTC. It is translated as CASSERTSGGRREFF.

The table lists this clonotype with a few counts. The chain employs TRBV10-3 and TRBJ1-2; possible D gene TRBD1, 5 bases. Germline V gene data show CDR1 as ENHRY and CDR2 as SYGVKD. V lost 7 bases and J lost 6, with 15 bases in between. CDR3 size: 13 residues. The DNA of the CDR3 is TGTGCCATCACCCGTCAGGGCACCCATGGCTACACCTTC. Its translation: CAITRQGTHGYTF.

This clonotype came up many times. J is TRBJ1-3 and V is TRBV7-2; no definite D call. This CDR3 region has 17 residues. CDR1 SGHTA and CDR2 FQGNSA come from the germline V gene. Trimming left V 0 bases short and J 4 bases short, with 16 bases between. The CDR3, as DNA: TGTGCCAGCAGCTTAGCGTCCTCCCTCTTAGCGGGAAACACCATATATTTT. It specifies CASSLASSLLAGNTIYF.

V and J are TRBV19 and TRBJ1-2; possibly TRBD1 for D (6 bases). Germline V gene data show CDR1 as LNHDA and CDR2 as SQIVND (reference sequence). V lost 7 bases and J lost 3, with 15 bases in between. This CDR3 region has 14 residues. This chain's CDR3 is CASNRRQVDYGYTF. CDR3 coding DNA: TGTGCCAGTAATCGCCGACAGGTTGACTATGGCTACACCTTC.

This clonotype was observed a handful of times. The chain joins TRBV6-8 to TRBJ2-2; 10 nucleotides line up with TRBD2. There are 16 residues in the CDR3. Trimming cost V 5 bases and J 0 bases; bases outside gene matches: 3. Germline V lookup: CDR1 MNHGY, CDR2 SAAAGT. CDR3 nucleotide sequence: TGTGCCAGCAGTACGGGGACTAGCGCGAACACCGGGGAGCTGTTTTTT. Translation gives CASSTGTSANTGELFF.

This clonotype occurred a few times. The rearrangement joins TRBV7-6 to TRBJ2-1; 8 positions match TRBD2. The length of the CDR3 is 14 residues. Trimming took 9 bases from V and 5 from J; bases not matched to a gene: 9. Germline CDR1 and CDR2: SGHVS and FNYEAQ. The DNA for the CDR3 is TGTGCCAGGAACCCACTAGCGGCAGACAATGAGCAGTTCTTC. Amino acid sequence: CARNPLAADNEQFF.

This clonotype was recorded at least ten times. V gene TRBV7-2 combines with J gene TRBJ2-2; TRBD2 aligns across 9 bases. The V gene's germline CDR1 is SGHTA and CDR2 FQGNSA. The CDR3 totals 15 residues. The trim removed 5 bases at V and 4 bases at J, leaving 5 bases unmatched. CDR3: CASSRGGGLTGELFF. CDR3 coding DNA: TGTGCCAGCAGCCGCGGGGGGGGGCTCACCGGGGAGCTGTTTTTT. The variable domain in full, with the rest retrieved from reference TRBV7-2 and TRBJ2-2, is GAGVSQSPSNKVTEKGKDVELRCDPISGHTALYWYRQSLGQGLEFLIYFQGNSAPDKSGLPSDRFSAERTGGSVSTLTIQRTQQEDSAVYLCASSRGGGLTGELFFGEGSRLTVL.

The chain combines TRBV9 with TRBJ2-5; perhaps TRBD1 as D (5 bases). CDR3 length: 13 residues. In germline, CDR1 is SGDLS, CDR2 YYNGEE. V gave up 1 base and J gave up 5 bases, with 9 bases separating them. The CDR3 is CASSVSGMETQYF. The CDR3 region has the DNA TGTGCCAGCAGCGTATCAGGGATGGAGACCCAGTACTTC.

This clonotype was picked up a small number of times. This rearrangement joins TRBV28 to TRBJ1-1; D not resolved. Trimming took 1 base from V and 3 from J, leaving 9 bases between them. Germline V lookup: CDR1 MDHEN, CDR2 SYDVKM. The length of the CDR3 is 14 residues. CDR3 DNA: TGTGCCAGCAGTTTATTCGGGAGGTACACTGAAGCTTTCTTT. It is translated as CASSLFGRYTEAFF.

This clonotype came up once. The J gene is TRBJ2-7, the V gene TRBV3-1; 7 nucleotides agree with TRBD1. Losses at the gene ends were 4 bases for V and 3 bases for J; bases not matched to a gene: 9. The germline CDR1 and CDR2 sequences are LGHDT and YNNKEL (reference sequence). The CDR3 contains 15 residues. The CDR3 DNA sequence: TGTGCCAGCAGCCCCGAGCCGGGACAGAACTACGAGCAGTACTTC. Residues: CASSPEPGQNYEQYF.

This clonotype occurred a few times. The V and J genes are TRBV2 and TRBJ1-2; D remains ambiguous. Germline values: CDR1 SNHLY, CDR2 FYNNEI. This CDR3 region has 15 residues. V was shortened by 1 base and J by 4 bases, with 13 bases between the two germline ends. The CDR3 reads CASSEVALLGYGYTF. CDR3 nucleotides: TGTGCCAGCAGTGAAGTAGCCCTACTTGGCTATGGCTACACCTTC.

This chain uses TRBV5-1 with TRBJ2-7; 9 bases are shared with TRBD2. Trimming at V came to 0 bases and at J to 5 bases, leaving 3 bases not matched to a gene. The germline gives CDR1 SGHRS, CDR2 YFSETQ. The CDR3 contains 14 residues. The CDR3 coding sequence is TGCGCCAGCAGCTTGGTCAAGCGGGGGGACGAGCAGTACTTC. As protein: CASSLVKRGDEQYF.

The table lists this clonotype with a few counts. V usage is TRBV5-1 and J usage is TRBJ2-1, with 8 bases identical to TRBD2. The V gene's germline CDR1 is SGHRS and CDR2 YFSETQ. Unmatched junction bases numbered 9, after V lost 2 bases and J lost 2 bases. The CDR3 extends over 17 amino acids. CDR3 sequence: CASSLLWGSGTYNEQFF. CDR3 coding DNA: TGCGCCAGCAGCTTACTTTGGGGTAGCGGGACCTACAATGAGCAGTTCTTC.

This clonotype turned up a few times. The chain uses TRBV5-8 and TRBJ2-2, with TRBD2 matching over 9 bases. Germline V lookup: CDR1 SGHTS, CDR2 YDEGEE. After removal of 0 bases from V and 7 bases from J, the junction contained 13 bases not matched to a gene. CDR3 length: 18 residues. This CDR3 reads CASSLVRLAGRRGGELFF. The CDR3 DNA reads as TGTGCCAGCAGCTTGGTGCGGCTAGCGGGGCGACGTGGCGGGGAGCTGTTTTTT.

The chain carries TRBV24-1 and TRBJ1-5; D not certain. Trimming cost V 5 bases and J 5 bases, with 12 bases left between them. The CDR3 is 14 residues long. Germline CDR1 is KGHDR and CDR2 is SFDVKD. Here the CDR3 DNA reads TGTGCCACCAGTGGGTCCGCCCGGGATCAGCCCCAGCATTTT. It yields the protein CATSGSARDQPQHF.

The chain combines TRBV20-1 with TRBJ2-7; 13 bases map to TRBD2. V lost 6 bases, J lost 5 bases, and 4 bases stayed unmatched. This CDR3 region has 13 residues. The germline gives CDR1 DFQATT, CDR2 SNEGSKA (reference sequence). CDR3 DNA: TGCAGTGCCAATGGACTAGCGGGGGACGAGCAGTACTTC. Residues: CSANGLAGDEQYF.

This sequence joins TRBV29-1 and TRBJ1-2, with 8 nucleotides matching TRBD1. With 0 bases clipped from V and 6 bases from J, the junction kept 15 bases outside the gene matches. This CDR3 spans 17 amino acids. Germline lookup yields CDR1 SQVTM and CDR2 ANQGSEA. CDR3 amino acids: CSVEDLEAGGARDGYTF. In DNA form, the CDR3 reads TGCAGCGTTGAAGATCTTGAGGCAGGGGGCGCCCGGGATGGCTACACCTTC.

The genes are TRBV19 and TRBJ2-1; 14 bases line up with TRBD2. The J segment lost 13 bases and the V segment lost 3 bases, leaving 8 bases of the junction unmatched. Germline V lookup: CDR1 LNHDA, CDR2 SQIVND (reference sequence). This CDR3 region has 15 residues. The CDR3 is CASSMTSGRAKDQFF. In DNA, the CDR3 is TGTGCCAGTAGTATGACTAGCGGGAGGGCCAAGGATCAGTTCTTC.